Listed below are T cell receptor beta chains from one sample, sequenced in a study of T cells in Graves' hyperthyroidism and ophthalmopathy. One entry per CDR3 protein results from TCRdb running MiXCR on the multiplex PCR reads. The table records about 640,000 distinct CDR3 sequences, around 20% of them present only once. Specimen: blood. Source of these receptors: a man aged 25 to 45 with Graves' ophthalmopathy. CDR3s include the opening cysteine and the closing phenylalanine or tryptophan. The D gene is left open where the match is weak. Not every row has a clone size; where given, it reads once, few, many or a size class.

clone_size,d_call,j_call,v_call,cdr3_length,cdr3_aa,cdr3_nt
-,-,TRBJ2-2,TRBV12-3/TRBV12-4,11,CASILTGELFF,TGTGCCAGCATTCTGACCGGGGAGCTGTTTTTT
-,-,TRBJ2-7,TRBV12-3/TRBV12-4,13,CASSPESRGEQYF,TGTGCCAGCAGTCCAGAGTCCCGGGGGGAGCAGTACTTC
-,TRBD2,TRBJ2-2,TRBV4-3,18,CASSQELLAGVITGELFF,TGCGCCAGCAGCCAAGAATTACTAGCGGGAGTAATCACCGGGGAGCTGTTTTTT
-,-,TRBJ2-5,TRBV4-3,18,CASSLRLVWANFSETQYF,TGCGCCAGCAGCCTTAGACTGGTTTGGGCTAACTTCTCGGAGACCCAGTACTTC
many,TRBD1,TRBJ2-7,TRBV3-1,14,CASSQGGQDYEQYF,TGTGCCAGCAGCCAAGGGGGACAGGACTACGAGCAGTACTTC
few,-,TRBJ2-3,TRBV24-1,13,CATGPTRTDTQYF,TGTGCCACCGGGCCGACCCGCACAGATACGCAGTATTTT
-,TRBD1,TRBJ2-5,TRBV11-2,13,CASSSGQRETQYF,TGTGCCAGCAGCTCGGGACAGCGGGAGACCCAGTACTTC
-,TRBD1,TRBJ1-2,TRBV11-2,13,CASTKDRGNGYTF,TGTGCCAGCACAAAGGACAGGGGGAATGGCTACACCTTC
many,-,TRBJ2-5,TRBV7-2,16,CASSFVGGLIHETQYF,TGTGCCAGCAGCTTCGTCGGCGGTCTCATCCACGAGACCCAGTACTTC
-,TRBD2,TRBJ2-2,TRBV28,15,CASSQGLADTGELFF,TGTGCCAGCAGTCAGGGACTAGCGGACACCGGGGAGCTGTTTTTT
-,-,TRBJ2-7,TRBV13,14,CASSPFGLSHEQYF,TGTGCCAGCAGCCCCTTCGGCTTATCCCACGAGCAGTACTTC
-,-,TRBJ1-2,TRBV20-1,15,CSARESQALGYGYTF,TGCAGTGCTAGAGAAAGTCAGGCCCTCGGCTATGGCTACACCTTC
-,TRBD2,TRBJ2-1,TRBV20-1,13,CRAGVTSYNEQFF,TGCAGGGCGGGAGTTACCTCCTACAATGAGCAGTTCTTC
-,TRBD2,TRBJ2-2,TRBV19,15,CASKPGLAGSGELFF,TGTGCCAGTAAACCGGGACTAGCGGGTTCCGGGGAGCTGTTTTTT
-,TRBD2,TRBJ2-3,TRBV28,18,CASSRRREVRFRTDTQYF,TGTGCCAGCAGCCGACGGCGGGAGGTACGGTTTAGAACAGATACGCAGTATTTT
many,TRBD1,TRBJ2-5,TRBV28,14,CASSRTGWAETQYF,TGTGCCAGCAGCAGGACAGGGTGGGCAGAGACCCAGTACTTC
few,-,TRBJ2-7,TRBV30,15,CAWSVGGTAKWEQYF,TGTGCCTGGAGTGTAGGCGGGACGGCCAAATGGGAGCAGTACTTC
-,-,TRBJ2-3,TRBV28,11,CASSLAFTQYF,TGTGCCAGCAGTCTCGCTTTTACGCAGTATTTT
few,TRBD1,TRBJ2-5,TRBV3-1,16,CASSQDGTGRGETQYF,TGTGCCAGCAGCCAAGACGGGACAGGGAGGGGAGAGACCCAGTACTTC
few,-,TRBJ1-2,TRBV9,15,CASSPGPDSNYGYTF,TGTGCCAGCAGCCCCGGCCCGGACTCTAACTATGGCTACACCTTC
-,-,TRBJ2-1,TRBV7-3,15,CASSQGQIPYNEQFF,TGTGCCAGCAGCCAAGGACAGATTCCCTACAATGAGCAGTTCTTC
many,TRBD1,TRBJ1-5,TRBV27,16,CASSPNRDRDGQPQHF,TGTGCCAGCAGTCCTAACCGGGACAGGGATGGACAGCCCCAGCATTTT